This T cell receptor beta chain was sequenced during a study of regulatory T cells in long-lasting Graves disease. Relying on iRepertoire HTBI primers and Arm-PCR of CDR3 regions, the team built TCR beta libraries. TCRdb fed the multiplex PCR reads into MiXCR, producing one record per CDR3 protein. The repertoire holds 400,000 to 600,000 distinct CDR3 sequences, with 20% to 25% as singletons. V was pared by 5 bases and J by 2 bases, with 13 bases of the junction left unmatched. CDR3 length: 17 residues. Germline values: CDR1 MDHEN, CDR2 SYDVKM. Described time point: persistent/refractory GD, antithyroid drugs over 5 years with positive TRAb. RNA isolated from PBMCs was used to make the TCR library. Graves' disease diagnosis used American Thyroid Association guidelines. A word on this clonotype: This may be a read error, as it is one base from a much larger clone.

The material sequenced was peripheral blood mononuclear cells (PBMCs), taken when the disease was refractory, from a patient treated with antithyroid drugs. The receptor was isolated from a female donor with Graves disease. The rearrangement links TRBV28 to TRBJ2-5, with 8 bases that match TRBD2. CDR3 residues: CASSPLGPAGVQETQYF. The CDR3 DNA reads as TGTGCCAGCAGTCCTCTGGGACCAGCGGGGGTTCAAGAGACCCAGTACTTC.